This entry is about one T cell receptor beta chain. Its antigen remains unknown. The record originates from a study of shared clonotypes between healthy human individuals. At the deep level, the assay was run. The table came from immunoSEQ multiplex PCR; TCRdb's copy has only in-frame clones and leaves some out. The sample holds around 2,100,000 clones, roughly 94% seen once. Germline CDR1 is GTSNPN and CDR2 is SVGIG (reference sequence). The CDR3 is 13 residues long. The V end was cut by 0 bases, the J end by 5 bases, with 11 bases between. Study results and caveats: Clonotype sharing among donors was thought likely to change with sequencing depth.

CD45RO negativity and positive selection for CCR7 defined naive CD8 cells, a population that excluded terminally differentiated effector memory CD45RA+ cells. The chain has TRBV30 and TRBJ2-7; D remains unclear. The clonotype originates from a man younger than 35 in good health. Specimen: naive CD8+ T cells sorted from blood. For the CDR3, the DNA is TGTGCCTGGAGTGTTCTCTTGGGGAACGAGCAGTACTTC. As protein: CAWSVLLGNEQYF.